Following are 9 T cell receptor beta chains from one sample sequenced in a study of naive and memory T cell subsets (dated by TCRdb to about 2017). Broad study findings and their caveats: Naive repertoires, especially CD8, contained a few larger clonotypes, possibly memory cells re-expressing CD45RA.

Libraries were prepared through UMI-ligation and nested PCR. The instrument given in TCRdb is Illumina MiSeq. The beta constant-region primer was an equimolar mix of two oligonucleotides covering both TRBC1 and TRBC2. The ligated cDNA went through four rounds of PCR with nested alpha and beta constant-region primers together with the SP2 primer. TCRdb reprocessed the public reads (quality trimming at Q25 with fastp, clone calling with MiXCR) and kept in-frame beta chains. All rows with the same CDR3 protein become a single entry with the most common DNA and genes. The table for this sample lists fewer than 150,000 distinct CDR3 sequences; approximately 20% of them were counted only once. Clones ranked in the top ten supply approximately 0.63% of the sample. Their antigens remain unidentified. Sequenced material: naive CD8+ T cells from blood. The sample's cell subset or site, from its label and the paper: naive T cells, CD45RA high CD27+. Every receptor here comes from a human donor in good health.

This chain links TRBV20-1 with TRBJ1-5, with D unclear. In germline, CDR1 is DFQATT, CDR2 SNEGSKA (reference sequence). The V and J ends lost 0 bases and 3 bases respectively, with 6 bases between them. This CDR3 has 13 residues. The DNA for the CDR3 is TGCAGTGCTAGAGATGCAGACAATCAGCCCCAGCATTTT. This codes for CSARDADNQPQHF.

The chain recombines TRBV11-2 with TRBJ2-3, with a tentative D call TRBD2 (6 bases). V lost 7 bases and J lost 0, with 20 bases in between. Germline V gene lookup returns CDR1 SGHAT and CDR2 FQNNGV. The CDR3 contains 17 residues. The CDR3 reads CASTLISGSVSTDTQYF. The DNA for the CDR3 is TGTGCCAGCACCCTGATATCCGGGAGCGTTAGCACAGATACGCAGTATTTT.

This clonotype has just a few counts. This sequence joins TRBV7-2 and TRBJ1-5, with a weak D call TRBD1 (6 bases). V was cut by 5 bases and J by 3 bases, with 17 bases left in between. Per the germline V gene, CDR1 is SGHTA and CDR2 is FQGNSA. The CDR3 has 16 residues. Written as DNA, the CDR3 is TGTGCCAGCAGCGCACAGGGTCCTGCCTACAATCAGCCCCAGCATTTT. It encodes CASSAQGPAYNQPQHF.

The J gene is TRBJ2-7, the V gene TRBV28, with a possible D match to TRBD1 (6 bases). Germline CDR1 reads MDHEN; CDR2 reads SYDVKM. The ends were cut back, 2 bases at V and 3 bases at J, with 14 bases in the middle. The CDR3 is 15 residues long. CDR3 sequence (DNA): TGTGCCAGCAGTTTAATATCGGACAGTCTCTACGAGCAGTACTTC. Residues: CASSLISDSLYEQYF.

This clonotype was counted only a few times. The V call is TRBV28, the J call TRBJ2-1; D unresolved. This CDR3 has 16 amino acids. Per germline, CDR1 MDHEN and CDR2 SYDVKM. Deletions cut 1 base from V and 0 bases from J, with 10 bases between. The DNA of the CDR3 is TGTGCCAGCAGTTTATATGCCAGTAGCTCCTACAATGAGCAGTTCTTC. The encoded protein is CASSLYASSSYNEQFF. The full variable domain, rest sourced from reference TRBV28 and TRBJ2-1, is DVKVTQSSRYLVKRTGEKVFLECVQDMDHENMFWYRQDPGLGLRLIYFSYDVKMKEKGDIPEGYSVSREKKERFSLILESASTNQTSMYLCASSLYASSSYNEQFFGPGTRLTVL.

About this clonotype itself: The junction differs from germline at one of its ends, possibly a read error. The chain uses TRBV6-6 and TRBJ1-2; D gene unclear. This CDR3 region has 13 residues. Germline V CDR1 and CDR2: MNHNY, SVGAGI (reference sequence). Here the CDR3 DNA reads TGTGCCAGCAGTGACTCCTATTTGGATGGCTACACCTTC. Translating gives CASSDSYLDGYTF.

Only a few counts were recorded for this clonotype. The gene calls are TRBV2 and TRBJ2-7; TRBD1 or TRBD2 may be the D gene (7 bases each). V lost 7 bases, J lost 4 bases, and 20 bases lay in between. Germline V lookup: CDR1 SNHLY, CDR2 FYNNEI. The CDR3 sequence is 15 residues long. For the CDR3, the DNA is TGTGCCAGCATTGCGAGCGGGACAGAGTCATACGAGCAGTACTTC. Translated, it gives CASIASGTESYEQYF.

The chain joins TRBV7-6 to TRBJ2-1, with D tentatively TRBD2 (6 bases). The CDR3 length is 15 residues. The germline V gene has CDR1 SGHVS and CDR2 FNYEAQ. Trimming cost V 2 bases and J 7 bases, with 15 bases left between them. The CDR3 protein is CASSLWGSAGNEQFF. The CDR3 DNA sequence: TGTGCCAGCAGCTTATGGGGGTCCGCGGGAAATGAGCAGTTCTTC.

This clonotype has only a few counts. This CDR3 reads CASSLALARGEQYF. As DNA, the CDR3 is TGTGCCAGCAGCTTAGCGCTGGCTAGAGGTGAGCAGTACTTC. The genes are TRBV7-2 and TRBJ2-7, with D hard to call. Germline V gene lookup returns CDR1 SGHTA and CDR2 FQGNSA. The V end lost 0 bases, the J end lost 7 bases, and 13 bases lay between the germline ends. CDR3 length: 14 amino acids.